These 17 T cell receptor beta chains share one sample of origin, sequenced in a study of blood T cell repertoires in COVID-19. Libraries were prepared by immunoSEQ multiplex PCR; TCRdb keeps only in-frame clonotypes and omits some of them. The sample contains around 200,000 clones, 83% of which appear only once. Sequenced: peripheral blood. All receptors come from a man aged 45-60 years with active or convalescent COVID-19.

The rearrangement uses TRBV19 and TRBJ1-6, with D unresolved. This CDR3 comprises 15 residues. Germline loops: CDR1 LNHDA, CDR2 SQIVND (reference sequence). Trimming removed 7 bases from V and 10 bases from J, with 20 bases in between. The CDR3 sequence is CASNIPGNEESPLHF. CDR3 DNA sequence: TGTGCCAGTAACATCCCGGGGAATGAGGAATCACCCCTCCACTTT.

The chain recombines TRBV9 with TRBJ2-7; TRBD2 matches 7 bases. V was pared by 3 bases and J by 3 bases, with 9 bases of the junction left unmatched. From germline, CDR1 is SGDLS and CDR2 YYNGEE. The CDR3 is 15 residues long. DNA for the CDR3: TGTGCCAGCAGCGCCCCCGGGAGCGGGGACTACGAGCAGTACTTC. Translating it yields CASSAPGSGDYEQYF.

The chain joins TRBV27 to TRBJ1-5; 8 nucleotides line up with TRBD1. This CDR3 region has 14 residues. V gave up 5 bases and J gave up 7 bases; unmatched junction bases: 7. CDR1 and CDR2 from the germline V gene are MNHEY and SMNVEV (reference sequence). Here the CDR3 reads CASSPLTGEQPQHF. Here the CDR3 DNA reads TGTGCCAGCAGTCCCCTGACAGGGGAGCAGCCCCAGCATTTT.

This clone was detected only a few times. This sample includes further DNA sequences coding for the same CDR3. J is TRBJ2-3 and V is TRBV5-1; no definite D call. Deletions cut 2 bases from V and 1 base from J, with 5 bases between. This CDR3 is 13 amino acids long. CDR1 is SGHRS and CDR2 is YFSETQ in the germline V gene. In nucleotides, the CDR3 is TGCGCCAGCAGCTTTAGTGGCACAGATACGCAGTATTTT. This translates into CASSFSGTDTQYF. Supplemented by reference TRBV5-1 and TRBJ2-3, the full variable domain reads KAGVTQTPRYLIKTRGQQVTLSCSPISGHRSVSWYQQTPGQGLQFLFEYFSETQRNKGNFPGRFSGRQFSNSRSEMNVSTLELGDSALYLCASSFSGTDTQYFGPGTRLTVL.

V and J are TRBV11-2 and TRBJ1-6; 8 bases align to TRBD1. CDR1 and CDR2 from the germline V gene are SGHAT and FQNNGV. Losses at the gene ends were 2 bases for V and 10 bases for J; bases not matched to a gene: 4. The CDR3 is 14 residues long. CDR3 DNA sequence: TGTGCCAGCAGCTTAAAGACAGGGGCATCACCCCTCCACTTT. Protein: CASSLKTGASPLHF.

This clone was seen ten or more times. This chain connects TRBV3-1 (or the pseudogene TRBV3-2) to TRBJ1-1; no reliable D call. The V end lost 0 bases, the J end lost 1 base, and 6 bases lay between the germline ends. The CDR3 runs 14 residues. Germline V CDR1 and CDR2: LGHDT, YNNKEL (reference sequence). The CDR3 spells CASSQDAWNTEAFF. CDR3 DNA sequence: TGTGCCAGCAGCCAAGACGCGTGGAACACTGAAGCTTTCTTT.

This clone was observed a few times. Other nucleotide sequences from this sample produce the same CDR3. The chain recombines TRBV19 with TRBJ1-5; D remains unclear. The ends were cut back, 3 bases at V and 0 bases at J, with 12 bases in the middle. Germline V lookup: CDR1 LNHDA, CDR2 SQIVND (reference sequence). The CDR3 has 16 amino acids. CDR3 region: CASSIRGQNSNQPQHF. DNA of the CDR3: TGTGCCAGTAGTATCCGCGGGCAGAATAGCAATCAGCCCCAGCATTTT.

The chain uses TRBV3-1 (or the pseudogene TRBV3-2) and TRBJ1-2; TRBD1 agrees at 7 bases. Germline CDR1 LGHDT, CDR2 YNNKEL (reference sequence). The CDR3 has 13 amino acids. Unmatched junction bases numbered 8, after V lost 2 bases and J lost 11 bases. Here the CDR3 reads CASSQKGAGSYTF. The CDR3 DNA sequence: TGTGCCAGCAGCCAAAAGGGGGCAGGGTCATACACCTTC.

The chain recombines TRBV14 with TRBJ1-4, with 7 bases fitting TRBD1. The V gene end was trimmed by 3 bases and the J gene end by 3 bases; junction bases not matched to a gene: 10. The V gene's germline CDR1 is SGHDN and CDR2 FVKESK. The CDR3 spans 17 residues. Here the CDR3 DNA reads TGTGCCAGCAGCCATCCCGTGACAGGGATCGCTAATGAAAAACTGTTTTTT. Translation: CASSHPVTGIANEKLFF.

CDR3 nucleotides: TGTGCCAGCAGCTTGGATTTTACTAGCGGGAGTAAGGGCACCGGGGAGCTGTTTTTT. Translated: CASSLDFTSGSKGTGELFF. This chain links TRBV5-6 with TRBJ2-2; 11 bases line up with TRBD2. V lost 0 bases and J lost 4; bases outside the gene matches: 11. CDR3 length: 19 residues. Germline V gives CDR1 SGHDT, CDR2 YYEEEE.

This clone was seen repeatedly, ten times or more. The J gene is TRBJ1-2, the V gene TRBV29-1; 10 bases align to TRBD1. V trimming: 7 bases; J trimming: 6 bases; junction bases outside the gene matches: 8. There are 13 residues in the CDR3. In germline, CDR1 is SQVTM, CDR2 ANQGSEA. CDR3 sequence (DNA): TGCAGCGGCTGGGCGGGACAGGGGAATGGCTACACCTTC. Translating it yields CSGWAGQGNGYTF.

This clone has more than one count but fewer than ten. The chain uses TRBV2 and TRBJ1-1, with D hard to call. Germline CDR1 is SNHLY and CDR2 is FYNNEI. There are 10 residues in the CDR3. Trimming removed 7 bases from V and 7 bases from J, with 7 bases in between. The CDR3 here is CASIAGEAFF. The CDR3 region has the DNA TGTGCCAGCATCGCGGGTGAAGCTTTCTTT.

CDR3 in amino acids: CASSTVRDRLRDTQYF. CDR3 nucleotides: TGTGCCAGCAGCACCGTCAGGGATCGTTTGAGAGATACGCAGTATTTT. V and J are TRBV11-2 and TRBJ2-3, with D perhaps TRBD1 (5 bases). Germline CDR1 is SGHAT and CDR2 is FQNNGV. The length of the CDR3 is 16 residues. Deletions cut 5 bases from V and 5 bases from J, with 20 bases between.

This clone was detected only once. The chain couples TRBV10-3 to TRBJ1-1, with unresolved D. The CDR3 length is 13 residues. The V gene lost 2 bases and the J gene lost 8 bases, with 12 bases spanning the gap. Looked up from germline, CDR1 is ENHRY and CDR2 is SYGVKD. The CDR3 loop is CAISEASGPEAFF. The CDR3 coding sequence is TGTGCCATCAGTGAGGCTAGCGGGCCCGAAGCTTTCTTT.

The CDR3 sequence: CASSTTGEQETQYF. Here the CDR3 DNA reads TGTGCCAGCAGCACCACAGGGGAACAAGAGACCCAGTACTTC. The chain joins TRBV13 to TRBJ2-5; the match to TRBD1 covers 7 bases. This CDR3 spans 14 amino acids. Germline V gene data show CDR1 as PRHDT and CDR2 as FYEKMQ (reference sequence). Trimming cost V 5 bases and J 2 bases; bases outside gene matches: 5.

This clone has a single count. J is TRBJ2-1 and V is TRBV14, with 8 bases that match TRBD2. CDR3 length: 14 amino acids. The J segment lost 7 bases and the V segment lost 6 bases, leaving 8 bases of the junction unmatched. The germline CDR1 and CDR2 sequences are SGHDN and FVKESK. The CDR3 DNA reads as TGTGCCAGCAGAAGAACGGGAGGGGGGAATGAGCAGTTCTTC. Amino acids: CASRRTGGGNEQFF.

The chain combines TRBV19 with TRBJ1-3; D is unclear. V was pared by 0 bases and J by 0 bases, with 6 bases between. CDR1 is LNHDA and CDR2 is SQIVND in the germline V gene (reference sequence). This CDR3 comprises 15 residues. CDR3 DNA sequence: TGTGCCAGTAGTATAGACAACATCTCTGGAAACACCATATATTTT. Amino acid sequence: CASSIDNISGNTIYF.